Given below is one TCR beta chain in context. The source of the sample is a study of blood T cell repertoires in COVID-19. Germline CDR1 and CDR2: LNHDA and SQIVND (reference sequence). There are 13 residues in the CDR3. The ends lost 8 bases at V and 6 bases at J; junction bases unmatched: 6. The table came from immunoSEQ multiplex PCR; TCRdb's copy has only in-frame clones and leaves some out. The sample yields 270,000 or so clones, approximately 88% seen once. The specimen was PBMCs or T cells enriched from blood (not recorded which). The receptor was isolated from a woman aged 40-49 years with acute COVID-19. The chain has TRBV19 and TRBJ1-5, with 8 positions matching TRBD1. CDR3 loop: CASSTGAGQPQHF. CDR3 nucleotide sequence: TGTGCCAGTTCGACAGGGGCGGGTCAGCCCCAGCATTTT.